Reported below is one T cell receptor beta chain. Its antigen is undetermined. Only in-frame clones appear in the TCRdb table, and some are missing; sequencing was by immunoSEQ multiplex PCR. This table has hundreds of thousands of clones, about 80% appearing once. This record belongs to a study of shared clonotypes between healthy human individuals. Study summary: A couple of women and a few men aged 18 to 49 made up the donors. Study results and limitations: A handful of donors shared 4.5% to 6.5% of their naive CD4 clonotypes.

The V gene end was trimmed by 3 bases and the J gene end by 2 bases; junction bases not matched to a gene: 3. Per germline, CDR1 SNHLY and CDR2 FYNNEI. The length of the CDR3 is 14 residues. What was sequenced was memory CD4+ T cells sorted from blood. This sample's subset: CD45RA-negative fraction. The TCR was taken from a woman aged 25-40 years in good health. J is TRBJ2-5 and V is TRBV2, with 7 bases identical to TRBD1. CDR3 bases: TGTGCCAGCAGTGATCAGGGGGTACAAGAGACCCAGTACTTC. This sequence encodes CASSDQGVQETQYF.